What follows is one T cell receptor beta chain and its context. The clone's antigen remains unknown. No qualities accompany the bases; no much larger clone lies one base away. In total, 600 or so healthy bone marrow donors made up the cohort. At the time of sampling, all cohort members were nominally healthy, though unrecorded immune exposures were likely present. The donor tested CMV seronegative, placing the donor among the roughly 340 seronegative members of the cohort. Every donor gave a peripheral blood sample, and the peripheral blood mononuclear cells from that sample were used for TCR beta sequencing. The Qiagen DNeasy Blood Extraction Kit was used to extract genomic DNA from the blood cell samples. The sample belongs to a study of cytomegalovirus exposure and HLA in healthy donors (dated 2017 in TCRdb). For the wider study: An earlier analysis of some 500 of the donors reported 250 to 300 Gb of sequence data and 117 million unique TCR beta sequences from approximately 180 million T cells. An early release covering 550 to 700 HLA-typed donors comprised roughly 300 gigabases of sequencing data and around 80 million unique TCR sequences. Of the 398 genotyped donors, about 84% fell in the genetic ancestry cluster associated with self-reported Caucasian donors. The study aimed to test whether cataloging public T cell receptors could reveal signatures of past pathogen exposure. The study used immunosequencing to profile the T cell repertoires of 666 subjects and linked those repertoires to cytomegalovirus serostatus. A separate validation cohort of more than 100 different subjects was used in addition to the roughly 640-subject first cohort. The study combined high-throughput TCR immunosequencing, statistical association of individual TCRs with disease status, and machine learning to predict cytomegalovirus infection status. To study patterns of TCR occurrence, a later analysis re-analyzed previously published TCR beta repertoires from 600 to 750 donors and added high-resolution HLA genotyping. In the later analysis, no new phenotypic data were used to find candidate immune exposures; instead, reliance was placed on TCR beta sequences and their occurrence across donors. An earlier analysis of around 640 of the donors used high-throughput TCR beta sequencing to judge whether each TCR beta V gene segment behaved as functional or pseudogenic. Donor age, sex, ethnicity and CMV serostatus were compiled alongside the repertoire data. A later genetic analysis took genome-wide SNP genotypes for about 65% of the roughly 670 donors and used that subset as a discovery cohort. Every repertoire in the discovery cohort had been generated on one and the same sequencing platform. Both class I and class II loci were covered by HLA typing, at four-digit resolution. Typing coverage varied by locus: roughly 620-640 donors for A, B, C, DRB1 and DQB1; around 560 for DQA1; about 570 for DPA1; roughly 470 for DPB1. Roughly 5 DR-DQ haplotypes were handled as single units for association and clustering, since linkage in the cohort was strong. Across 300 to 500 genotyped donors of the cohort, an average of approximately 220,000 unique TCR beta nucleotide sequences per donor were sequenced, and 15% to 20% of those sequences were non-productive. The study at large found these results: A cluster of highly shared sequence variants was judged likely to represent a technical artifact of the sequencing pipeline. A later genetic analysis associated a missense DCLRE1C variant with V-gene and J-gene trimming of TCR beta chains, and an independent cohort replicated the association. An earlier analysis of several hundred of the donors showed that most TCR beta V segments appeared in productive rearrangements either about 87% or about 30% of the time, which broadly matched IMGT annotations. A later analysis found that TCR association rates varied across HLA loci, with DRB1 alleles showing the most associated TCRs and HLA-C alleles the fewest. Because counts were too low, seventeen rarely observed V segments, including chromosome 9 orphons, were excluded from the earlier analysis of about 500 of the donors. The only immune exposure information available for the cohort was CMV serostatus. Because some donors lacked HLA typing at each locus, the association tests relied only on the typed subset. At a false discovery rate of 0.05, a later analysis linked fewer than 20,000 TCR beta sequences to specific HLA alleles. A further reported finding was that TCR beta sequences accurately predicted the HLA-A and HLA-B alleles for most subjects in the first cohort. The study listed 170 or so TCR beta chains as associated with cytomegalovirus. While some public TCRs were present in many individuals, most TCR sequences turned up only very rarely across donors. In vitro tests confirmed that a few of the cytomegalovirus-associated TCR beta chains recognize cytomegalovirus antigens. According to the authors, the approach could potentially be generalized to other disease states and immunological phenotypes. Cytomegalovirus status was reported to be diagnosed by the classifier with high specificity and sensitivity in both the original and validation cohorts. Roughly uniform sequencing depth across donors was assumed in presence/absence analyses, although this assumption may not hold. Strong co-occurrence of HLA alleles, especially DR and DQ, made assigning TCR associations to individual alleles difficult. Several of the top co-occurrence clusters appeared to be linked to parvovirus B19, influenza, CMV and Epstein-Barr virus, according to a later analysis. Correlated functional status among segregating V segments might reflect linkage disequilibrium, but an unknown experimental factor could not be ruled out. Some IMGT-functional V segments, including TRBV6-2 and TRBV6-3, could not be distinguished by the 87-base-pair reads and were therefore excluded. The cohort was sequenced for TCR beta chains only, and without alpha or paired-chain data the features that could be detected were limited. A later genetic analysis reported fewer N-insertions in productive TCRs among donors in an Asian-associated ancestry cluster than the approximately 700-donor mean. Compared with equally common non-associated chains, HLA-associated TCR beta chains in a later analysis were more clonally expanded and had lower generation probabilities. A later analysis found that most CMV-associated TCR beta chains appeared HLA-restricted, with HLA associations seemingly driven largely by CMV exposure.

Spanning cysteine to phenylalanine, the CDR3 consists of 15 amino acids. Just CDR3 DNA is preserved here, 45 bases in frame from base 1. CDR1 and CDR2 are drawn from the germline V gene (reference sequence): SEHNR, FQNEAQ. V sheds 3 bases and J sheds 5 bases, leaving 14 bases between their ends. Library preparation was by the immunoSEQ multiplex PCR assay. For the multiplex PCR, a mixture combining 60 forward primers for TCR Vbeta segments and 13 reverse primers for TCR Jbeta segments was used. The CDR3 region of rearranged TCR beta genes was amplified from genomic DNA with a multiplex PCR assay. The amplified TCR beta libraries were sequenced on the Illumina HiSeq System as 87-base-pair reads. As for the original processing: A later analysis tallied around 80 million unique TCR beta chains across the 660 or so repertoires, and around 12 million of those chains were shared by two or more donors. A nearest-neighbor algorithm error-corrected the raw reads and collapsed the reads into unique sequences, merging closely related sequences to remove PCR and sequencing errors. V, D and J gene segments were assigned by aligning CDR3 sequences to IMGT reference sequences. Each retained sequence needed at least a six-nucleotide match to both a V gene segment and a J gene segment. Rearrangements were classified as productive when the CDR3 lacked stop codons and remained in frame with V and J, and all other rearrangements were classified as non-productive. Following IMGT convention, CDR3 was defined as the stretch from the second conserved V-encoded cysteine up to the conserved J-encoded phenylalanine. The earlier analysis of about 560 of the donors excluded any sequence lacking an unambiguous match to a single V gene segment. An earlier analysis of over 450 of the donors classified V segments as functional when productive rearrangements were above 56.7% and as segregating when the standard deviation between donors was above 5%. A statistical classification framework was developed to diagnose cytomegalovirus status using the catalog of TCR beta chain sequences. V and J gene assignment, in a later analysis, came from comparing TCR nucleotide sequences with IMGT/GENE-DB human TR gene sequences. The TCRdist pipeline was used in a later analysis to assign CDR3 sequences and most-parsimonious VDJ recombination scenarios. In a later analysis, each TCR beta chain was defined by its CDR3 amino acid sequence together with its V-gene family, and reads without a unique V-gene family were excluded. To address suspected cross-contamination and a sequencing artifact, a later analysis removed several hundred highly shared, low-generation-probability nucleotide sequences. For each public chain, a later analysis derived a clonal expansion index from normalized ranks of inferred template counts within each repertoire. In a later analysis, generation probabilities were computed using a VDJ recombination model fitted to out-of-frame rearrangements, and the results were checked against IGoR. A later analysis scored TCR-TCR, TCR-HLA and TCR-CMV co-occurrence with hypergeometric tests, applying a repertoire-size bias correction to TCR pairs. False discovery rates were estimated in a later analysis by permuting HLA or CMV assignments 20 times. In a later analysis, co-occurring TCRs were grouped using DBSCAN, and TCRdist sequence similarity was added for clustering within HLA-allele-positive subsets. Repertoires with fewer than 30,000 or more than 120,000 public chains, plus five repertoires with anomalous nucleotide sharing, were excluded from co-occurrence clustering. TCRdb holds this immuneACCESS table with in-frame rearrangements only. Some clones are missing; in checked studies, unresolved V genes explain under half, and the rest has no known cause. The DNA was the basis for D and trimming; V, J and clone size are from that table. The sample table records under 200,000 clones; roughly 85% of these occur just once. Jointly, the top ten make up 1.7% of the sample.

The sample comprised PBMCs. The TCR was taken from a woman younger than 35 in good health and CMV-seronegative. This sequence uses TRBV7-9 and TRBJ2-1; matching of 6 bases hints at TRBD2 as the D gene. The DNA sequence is TGTGCCAGCAGCTTCCGGGAGTCTTTCGACAATGAGCAGTTCTTC. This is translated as CASSFRESFDNEQFF.